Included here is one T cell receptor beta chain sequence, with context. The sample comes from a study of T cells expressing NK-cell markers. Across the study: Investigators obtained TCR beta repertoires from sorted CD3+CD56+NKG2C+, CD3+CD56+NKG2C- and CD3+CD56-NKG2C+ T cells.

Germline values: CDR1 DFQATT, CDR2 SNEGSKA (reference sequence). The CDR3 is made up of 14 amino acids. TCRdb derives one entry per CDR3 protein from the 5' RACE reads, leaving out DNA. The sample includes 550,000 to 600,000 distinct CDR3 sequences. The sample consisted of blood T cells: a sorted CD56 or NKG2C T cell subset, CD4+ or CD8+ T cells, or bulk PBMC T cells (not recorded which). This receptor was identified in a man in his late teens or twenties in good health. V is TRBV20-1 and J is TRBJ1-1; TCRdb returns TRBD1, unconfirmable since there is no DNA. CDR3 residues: CSASGGGRSTEAFF.